A single sample is the source of the 20 T cell receptor beta chains below, sequenced in a study of control samples from healthy donors and cancer patients (dated by TCRdb to 2018 to 2021). Preparation of the library involved the immunoSEQ multiplex PCR assay. The source is immuneACCESS, and TCRdb retained only in-frame sequences with V and J called. Part of the clones is not carried over; for the studies checked, unresolved V genes explain less than half of this, and the remainder is unexplained. The sample profile shows 200,000 or so clones; about 94% of them were found once. About 1.6% of the sample belongs to the ten largest clones. The sequenced material came from blood. These receptors all come from a man aged 50 or older in good health.

This sequence joins TRBV7-2 and TRBJ2-2, with D uncertain. Germline values: CDR1 SGHTA, CDR2 FQGNSA. CDR3 size: 14 residues. V gave up 0 bases and J gave up 4 bases, with 6 bases separating them. CDR3 protein: CASSLAGSTGELFF. The DNA of the CDR3 is TGTGCCAGCAGCTTAGCGGGAAGCACCGGGGAGCTGTTTTTT. Drawing the rest from reference TRBV7-2 and TRBJ2-2, the complete variable domain is GAGVSQSPSNKVTEKGKDVELRCDPISGHTALYWYRQSLGQGLEFLIYFQGNSAPDKSGLPSDRFSAERTGGSVSTLTIQRTQQEDSAVYLCASSLAGSTGELFFGEGSRLTVL.

CDR3 in DNA: TGTGCCAGCAGCCTGGGAGGGACCCTAACCGGGGAGCTGTTTTTT. The encoded protein is CASSLGGTLTGELFF. This chain joins TRBV5-5 and TRBJ2-2, with 7 bases lining up with TRBD2. J lost 5 bases, V lost 4 bases, and 8 bases had no gene match. CDR1 and CDR2 (germline): SGHKS, YYEKEE (reference sequence). This CDR3 region has 15 residues. Full variable domain (missing parts from reference TRBV5-5 and TRBJ2-2): DAGVTQSPTHLIKTRGQQVTLRCSPISGHKSVSWYQQVLGQGPQFIFQYYEKEERGRGNFPDRFSARQFPNYSSELNVNALLLGDSALYLCASSLGGTLTGELFFGEGSRLTVL.

V and J are TRBV6-2 or TRBV6-3 and TRBJ1-5; D gene ambiguous. Trimming cost V 1 base and J 7 bases, with 8 bases left between them. CDR3 size: 13 residues. Germline V gene sequence: CDR1 MNHEY, CDR2 SVGEGT. DNA for the CDR3: TGTGCCAGCAGTTACTACGCGGGCCAGCCCCAGCATTTT. This codes for CASSYYAGQPQHF.

The gene calls are TRBV3-1 (or the pseudogene TRBV3-2) and TRBJ2-3; the D is unclear. This CDR3 region has 16 residues. Germline loops: CDR1 LGHDT, CDR2 YNNKEL (reference sequence). Trimming stripped 3 bases from V and 0 bases from J, with 13 bases between. CDR3 protein: CASSQNPSESTDTQYF. CDR3 nucleotides: TGTGCCAGCAGCCAGAACCCTTCGGAGAGCACAGATACGCAGTATTTT.

CDR3 protein: CATSRVGQEAFF. CDR3 in DNA: TGTGCCACCAGCAGAGTGGGACAGGAAGCTTTCTTT. The gene calls are TRBV15 and TRBJ1-1; 7 positions match TRBD1. The CDR3 has 12 amino acids. With V trimmed by 1 base and J by 8 bases, 1 base remained unmatched. Germline values: CDR1 LNHNV, CDR2 YYDKDF (reference sequence).

The chain recombines TRBV6-5 with TRBJ2-5; 11 positions match TRBD2. Losses at the gene ends were 6 bases for V and 2 bases for J; bases not matched to a gene: 5. CDR1 MNHEY and CDR2 SVGAGI come from the germline V gene. This CDR3 comprises 15 residues. CDR3 DNA sequence: TGTGCCAGCAGCCGGGGACTAGCGGTTCAAGAGACCCAGTACTTC. This codes for CASSRGLAVQETQYF.

This clone was seen a single time. The gene calls are TRBV10-3 and TRBJ2-7; 13 bases map to TRBD2. Germline trimming cut 5 bases from V and 7 bases from J; bases unmatched to any gene: 5. CDR3 size: 14 residues. Germline V gives CDR1 ENHRY, CDR2 SYGVKD. CDR3 loop: CAISTSGGAKEQYF. The CDR3 nucleotides read TGTGCCATCAGTACTAGCGGGGGGGCCAAGGAGCAGTACTTC.

The V call is TRBV27, the J call TRBJ2-1, with D perhaps matching TRBD2 (6 bases). Per germline, CDR1 MNHEY and CDR2 SMNVEV (reference sequence). CDR3 length equals 16 residues. V lost 2 bases to trimming and J lost 0 bases, with 11 bases between them. CDR3 amino acids: CASSLRRGSSYNEQFF. The CDR3 DNA is TGTGCCAGCAGTTTAAGGAGGGGCAGCTCCTACAATGAGCAGTTCTTC.

This sequence joins TRBV5-5 and TRBJ2-7, with 8 bases aligning to TRBD1. The CDR3 runs to 15 residues. The germline V gene has CDR1 SGHKS and CDR2 YYEKEE (reference sequence). Germline trimming cut 4 bases from V and 2 bases from J; bases unmatched to any gene: 8. CDR3 DNA sequence: TGTGCCAGCAGCCGCCAGGGGGCCGAGGCCTACGAGCAGTACTTC. Amino acid sequence: CASSRQGAEAYEQYF.

V and J are TRBV7-2 and TRBJ2-7, with 9 bases fitting TRBD1. The V gene end was trimmed by 3 bases and the J gene end by 6 bases; junction bases not matched to a gene: 6. The CDR3 contains 14 residues. Germline-derived CDR1 and CDR2 are SGHTA and FQGNSA. The CDR3 here is CASSFSGQGSEQYF. The CDR3 DNA is TGTGCCAGCAGCTTTTCGGGACAGGGTTCCGAGCAGTACTTC.

The gene calls are TRBV2 and TRBJ2-1; TRBD2 aligns across 13 bases. The germline CDR1 and CDR2 sequences are SNHLY and FYNNEI. J gave up 5 bases and V 6 bases, and 4 bases lay outside the gene matches. The CDR3 extends over 15 amino acids. This CDR3 reads CASSKLAGGHNEQFF. CDR3 DNA sequence: TGTGCCAGCAGCAAACTAGCGGGGGGGCACAATGAGCAGTTCTTC.

A few counts support this clone. The V gene is TRBV24-1, the J gene TRBJ2-1, with 10 bases identical to TRBD1. J lost 8 bases, V lost 9 bases, and 6 bases had no gene match. The CDR3 is 13 amino acids. Looked up from germline, CDR1 is KGHDR and CDR2 is SFDVKD. CDR3 in DNA: TGTGCCACCGCGACAGGGGGCAGCGATGAGCAGTTCTTC. It specifies CATATGGSDEQFF.

The V and J genes are TRBV4-1 and TRBJ2-2, with unresolved D. The CDR3 extends over 15 amino acids. V lost 0 bases and J 5 bases, leaving 10 bases between the germline ends. Germline V gene data show CDR1 as MGHRA and CDR2 as YSYEKL. The CDR3 nucleotides read TGCGCCAGCAGCCAAGAGGCATTCAGAACCGGGGAGCTGTTTTTT. It is translated as CASSQEAFRTGELFF.

V and J are TRBV9 and TRBJ1-6; D not resolved. V dropped 3 bases and J dropped 7 bases, with 14 bases sitting between them. The length of the CDR3 is 15 residues. Germline V gene data show CDR1 as SGDLS and CDR2 as YYNGEE. CDR3 residues: CASSARGSLNSPLHF. CDR3 nucleotides: TGTGCCAGCAGCGCCCGCGGGTCGCTAAATTCACCCCTCCACTTT.

V and J are TRBV24-1 and TRBJ1-5; perhaps TRBD1 as D (5 bases). The CDR3 extends over 14 amino acids. Germline V CDR1 and CDR2: KGHDR, SFDVKD. V lost 6 bases, J lost 5 bases, and 13 bases lay in between. The CDR3 sequence: CATSSAQGDQPQHF. CDR3 nucleotide sequence: TGTGCCACCAGTAGCGCCCAAGGGGATCAGCCCCAGCATTTT.

The chain combines TRBV7-2 with TRBJ1-6; 7 bases align to TRBD1. Germline values: CDR1 SGHTA, CDR2 FQGNSA. V shed 3 bases, J shed 5 bases, and the junction held 7 bases outside the gene matches. The CDR3 has 16 amino acids. The CDR3 sequence: CASSFSIGTDNSPLHF. DNA for the CDR3: TGTGCCAGCAGCTTCTCCATCGGGACAGATAATTCACCCCTCCACTTT.

The genes are TRBV11-3 and TRBJ2-4; D might be TRBD1 (5 bases). This CDR3 has 16 amino acids. CDR1 SGHNT and CDR2 YENEEA come from the germline V gene. Trimming took 5 bases from V and 0 from J, leaving 14 bases between them. As DNA, the CDR3 is TGTGCCAGCAGCCCCCAGCAGGGTCTAGCCAAAAACATTCAGTACTTC. Translating it yields CASSPQQGLAKNIQYF.

The rearrangement uses TRBV7-8 and TRBJ2-1, with TRBD1 identical over 9 bases. The V gene end was trimmed by 0 bases and the J gene end by 4 bases; junction bases not matched to a gene: 7. This CDR3 is 17 amino acids long. The germline V gene has CDR1 SGHVS and CDR2 FQNEAQ. The CDR3 coding sequence is TGTGCCAGCAGCTTAGCAATTCCGGGACAGGGTTACAATGAGCAGTTCTTC. It specifies CASSLAIPGQGYNEQFF.

The rearrangement joins TRBV9 to TRBJ1-2; D not resolved. Germline V gene data show CDR1 as SGDLS and CDR2 as YYNGEE. The CDR3 contains 13 residues. The V and J ends lost 0 bases and 2 bases respectively, with 5 bases between them. The CDR3 here is CASSVAGNYGYTF. Here the CDR3 DNA reads TGTGCCAGCAGCGTAGCCGGGAACTATGGCTACACCTTC.

The count of this clone is one. The CDR3 is CASSLGAGRDSGNTIYF. The DNA for the CDR3 is TGTGCCAGCAGTTTAGGGGCGGGAAGGGACTCTGGAAACACCATATATTTT. This chain links TRBV27 with TRBJ1-3, with a tentative D call TRBD1 (5 bases). CDR3 length: 17 amino acids. Germline lookup yields CDR1 MNHEY and CDR2 SMNVEV (reference sequence). V was cut by 2 bases and J by 0 bases, with 14 bases left in between.